The clone carrying this T cell receptor beta chain was counted a single time. Assay used: immunoSEQ multiplex PCR; TCRdb lists only in-frame clones, some missing. The sample has more than 45,000 clones; over 75% are singletons. These data are taken from a study of OX40 agonist ivuxolimab in advanced cancers. Overall study context: Hepatocellular carcinoma, melanoma, renal cell or head and neck cancer occurred in dose-escalation patients.

With 5 bases removed from V and 0 bases from J, the gap between germline ends came to 8 bases. The germline gives CDR1 GTSNPN, CDR2 SVGIG (reference sequence). The CDR3 extends over 13 amino acids. This material consisted of CD4+ or CD8+ T cells sorted from blood, taken in a trial of the OX40 agonist ivuxolimab. This TCR was recovered from an adult with an advanced solid tumor such as melanoma, head and neck, liver or kidney cancer. This sequence joins TRBV30 and TRBJ1-3; D remains ambiguous. The CDR3 is CAWDGSSGNTIYF. Written as DNA, the CDR3 is TGTGCCTGGGACGGGAGCTCTGGAAACACCATATATTTT.